The 29 T cell receptor beta chains listed next were all sequenced from one sample in a study of Ad26.COV2.S vaccination and SARS-CoV-2 variants. Using immunoSEQ multiplex PCR, the repertoire was profiled, and TCRdb retains in-frame clones only, with some absent. Of a few hundred thousand clones in the sample, about 92% were seen once. Treatment described: around 19 received Ad26.COV2.S at low or high dose, single or two shots; roughly five received placebo; per-sample allocation not given. Material that was analyzed had been drawn on day 63 after the first vaccine or placebo injection. Source: peripheral blood, taken in a trial of Ad26.COV2.S vaccine versus placebo. All receptors derive from a person aged 18-65 years who received the Ad26.COV2.S COVID-19 vaccine or a placebo.

This chain joins TRBV7-9 and TRBJ2-7; 9 positions agree with TRBD1. Trimming at V came to 5 bases and at J to 3 bases, leaving 8 bases not matched to a gene. Germline CDR1 and CDR2: SEHNR and FQNEAQ (reference sequence). The CDR3 length is 15 residues. CDR3 sequence (DNA): TGTGCCAGCAGCCCCGGGACAGGGACACTCTACGAGCAGTACTTC. Protein product: CASSPGTGTLYEQYF.

V is TRBV2 and J is TRBJ1-1; D gene ambiguous. Trimming left V 3 bases short and J 0 bases short, with 11 bases between. The CDR3 sequence is 15 residues long. In germline, CDR1 is SNHLY, CDR2 FYNNEI. The CDR3 DNA reads TGTGCCAGCAGTGATGTCGGCGGAGTGAACACTGAAGCTTTCTTT. This translates into CASSDVGGVNTEAFF.

The rearrangement links TRBV7-2 to TRBJ2-7; the D gene could be TRBD1 or TRBD2 (6 bases each). CDR3 length equals 15 residues. The V end was cut by 1 base, the J end by 2 bases, with 12 bases between. The germline V gene encodes CDR1 SGHTA and CDR2 FQGNSA. CDR3 protein: CASSLGRGTPYEQYF. The CDR3 coding sequence is TGTGCCAGCAGCTTAGGGAGGGGGACCCCCTACGAGCAGTACTTC.

The genes are TRBV7-9 and TRBJ1-6; D ambiguous. From germline, CDR1 is SEHNR and CDR2 FQNEAQ (reference sequence). V lost 1 base and J lost 12, with 16 bases in between. This CDR3 has 15 residues. The CDR3 protein is CASSLDGFRVQPLHF. The CDR3 region has the DNA TGTGCCAGCAGCTTAGATGGATTTCGAGTCCAACCCCTCCACTTT.

This clone was found once. The chain couples TRBV18 to TRBJ2-2; 7 nucleotides agree with TRBD2. The germline V gene has CDR1 KGHSH and CDR2 LQKENI. This CDR3 spans 15 amino acids. V lost 3 bases, J lost 6 bases, and 7 bases stayed unmatched. In DNA form, the CDR3 reads TGTGCCAGCTCACCCCCGTTGGGGGGGGCCGGGGAGCTGTTTTTT. The encoded protein is CASSPPLGGAGELFF. Looking up the rest from reference TRBV18 and TRBJ2-2 gives the full variable domain: NAGVMQNPRHLVRRRGQEARLRCSPMKGHSHVYWYRQLPEEGLKFMVYLQKENIIDESGMPKERFSAEFPKEGPSILRIQQVVRGDSAAYFCASSPPLGGAGELFFGEGSRLTVL.

The V call is TRBV7-2, the J call TRBJ2-7, with 9 bases identical to TRBD1. V was pared by 5 bases and J by 5 bases, with 7 bases of the junction left unmatched. The CDR3 length is 14 residues. CDR1 SGHTA and CDR2 FQGNSA come from the germline V gene. The CDR3 DNA reads TGTGCCAGCAGCCTAGGACAGGGGTCCAACGAGCAGTACTTC. This gives the protein CASSLGQGSNEQYF.

The genes are TRBV7-9 and TRBJ2-5, with D tentatively TRBD2 (6 bases). V shed 5 bases and J shed 5 bases, with 18 bases lying between them. CDR3 length: 15 amino acids. Germline CDR1 reads SEHNR; CDR2 reads FQNEAQ (reference sequence). The CDR3 loop is CASSNPEGPGETQYF. The CDR3 DNA sequence: TGTGCCAGCAGCAACCCGGAGGGGCCTGGGGAGACCCAGTACTTC. Supplemented by reference TRBV7-9 and TRBJ2-5, the full variable domain reads DTGVSQNPRHKITKRGQNVTFRCDPISEHNRLYWYRQTLGQGPEFLTYFQNEAQLEKSRLLSDRFSAERPKGSFSTLEIQRTEQGDSAMYLCASSNPEGPGETQYFGPGTRLLVL.

This clone occurred once. This rearrangement joins TRBV30 to TRBJ1-2, with D perhaps matching TRBD1 (6 bases). The CDR3 covers 12 residues. Germline loops: CDR1 GTSNPN, CDR2 SVGIG (reference sequence). Deletions cut 8 bases from V and 2 bases from J, with 12 bases between. Written as DNA, the CDR3 is TGTGCCCGGTCGCAGGGGAACTATGGCTACACCTTC. Amino acid sequence: CARSQGNYGYTF.

The gene calls are TRBV19 and TRBJ2-7; perhaps TRBD1 as D (6 bases). Between the trimmed V and J ends, which lost 7 bases and 1 base, there was a span of 11 bases. In germline, CDR1 is LNHDA, CDR2 SQIVND (reference sequence). The CDR3 has 13 amino acids. The CDR3 DNA is TGTGCCAGTACCCAAGGGGGATCCTACGAGCAGTACTTC. Residues: CASTQGGSYEQYF.

This clone appeared once. This chain connects TRBV9 to TRBJ2-7; TRBD1 agrees at 9 bases. The CDR3 extends over 15 amino acids. Per the germline V gene, CDR1 is SGDLS and CDR2 is YYNGEE. The V and J ends lost 4 bases and 3 bases, in that order; junction bases with no gene match: 8. CDR3 DNA sequence: TGTGCCAGCAGCCGACTGGGACAGGGCAGCTACGAGCAGTACTTC. Its protein product is CASSRLGQGSYEQYF.

This clone was recorded once. The chain links TRBV30 to TRBJ1-1; possible D gene TRBD1, 5 bases. The germline CDR1 and CDR2 sequences are GTSNPN and SVGIG (reference sequence). The CDR3 runs to 12 residues. V dropped 2 bases and J dropped 8 bases, with 12 bases sitting between them. This CDR3 is CAWSRQGSEAFF. CDR3 nucleotides: TGTGCCTGGAGTCGGCAGGGAAGCGAAGCTTTCTTT.

The CDR3 sequence is CASSYGQGTSYEQYF. CDR3 coding DNA: TGTGCCAGTAGTTACGGACAGGGGACCTCCTACGAGCAGTACTTC. The chain joins TRBV19 to TRBJ2-7; 9 bases map to TRBD1. The CDR3 is 15 residues long. CDR1 and CDR2 from the germline V gene are LNHDA and SQIVND (reference sequence). The ends lost 5 bases at V and 0 bases at J; junction bases unmatched: 5.

The rearrangement uses TRBV12-5 and TRBJ1-2; the D gene is possibly TRBD1 (5 bases). This CDR3 is built from 16 residues. Germline V gene data show CDR1 as LGHNT and CDR2 as FRNRAP. V was pared by 6 bases and J by 0 bases, with 17 bases between. The CDR3 region is CASGLMGGAANYGYTF. The CDR3, as DNA: TGTGCTAGTGGCCTTATGGGGGGTGCCGCTAACTATGGCTACACCTTC.

The genes are TRBV5-4 and TRBJ1-4; D perhaps matches TRBD1 (6 bases). V gave up 2 bases and J gave up 8 bases, with 13 bases separating them. This CDR3 has 14 residues. Germline CDR1 and CDR2: SGHNT and YYREEE (reference sequence). CDR3 in amino acids: CASSLAGVGEKLFF. As DNA, the CDR3 is TGTGCCAGCAGCTTAGCAGGGGTTGGAGAAAAACTGTTTTTT.

Remarks on this clone: Other nucleotide sequences from this sample produce the same CDR3. This chain links TRBV2 with TRBJ2-7; D is undetermined. Trimming took 5 bases from V and 4 from J, leaving 6 bases between them. The CDR3 is made up of 11 amino acids. CDR1 and CDR2 from the germline V gene are SNHLY and FYNNEI. CDR3: CASSYSYEQYF. The CDR3, as DNA: TGTGCCAGCAGTTATAGTTACGAGCAGTACTTC.

This clone appeared a single time. This chain links TRBV19 with TRBJ1-2, with 8 positions matching TRBD1. Germline CDR1 LNHDA, CDR2 SQIVND (reference sequence). This CDR3 contains 15 residues. The V and J ends lost 6 bases and 0 bases, in that order; junction bases with no gene match: 6. In DNA, the CDR3 is TGTGCCAGTAGCCCCACAGGGGGAGCTAACTATGGCTACACCTTC. It translates to CASSPTGGANYGYTF.

The chain uses TRBV7-9 and TRBJ2-5; no definite D call. Germline CDR1 SEHNR, CDR2 FQNEAQ (reference sequence). The CDR3 is made up of 14 amino acids. V shed 5 bases and J shed 7 bases, with 17 bases lying between them. For the CDR3, the DNA is TGTGCCAGCAGCCCAGTGGCCGGCGCAGGGACCCAGTACTTC. As protein: CASSPVAGAGTQYF.

This chain joins TRBV3-1 (or the pseudogene TRBV3-2) and TRBJ2-5; tentatively, D is TRBD1 (6 bases). Germline lookup yields CDR1 LGHDT and CDR2 YNNKEL (reference sequence). V lost 0 bases to trimming and J lost 13 bases, with 21 bases between them. The CDR3 is 15 residues long. The CDR3 nucleotides read TGTGCCAGCAGCCAAGAGACCCCGGGACAAAGTCTGGGGTACTTC. It encodes CASSQETPGQSLGYF.

The table lists this clone with a count of one. The chain uses TRBV19 and TRBJ1-1, with TRBD1 matching 7 bases. CDR3 length equals 16 residues. V lost 6 bases to trimming and J lost 3 bases; unmatched junction nucleotides: 13. The germline V gene has CDR1 LNHDA and CDR2 SQIVND (reference sequence). The CDR3 loop is CASSPIKGGSYTEAFF. The DNA for the CDR3 is TGTGCCAGTAGCCCTATAAAAGGGGGCTCGTACACTGAAGCTTTCTTT.

The chain recombines TRBV11-3 with TRBJ2-1, with D unresolved. Trimming left V 4 bases short and J 3 bases short, with 7 bases between. CDR1 and CDR2 (germline): SGHNT, YENEEA. This CDR3 has 13 residues. The CDR3 coding sequence is TGTGCCAGCAGCTGGAAAATCTACAATGAGCAGTTCTTC. This translates into CASSWKIYNEQFF.

This chain joins TRBV4-3 and TRBJ2-1, with D unresolved. Trimming took off 1 base at V and 7 bases at J, with 8 bases between the two ends. The CDR3 is 13 residues long. From germline, CDR1 is LGHNA and CDR2 YSLEER. This chain's CDR3 is CASSQVLGNEQFF. The CDR3 bases are TGCGCCAGCAGCCAAGTCCTGGGGAATGAGCAGTTCTTC.

CDR3 nucleotides: TGTGCCAGCACCTCGGGACACACGAACACTGAAGCTTTCTTT. Residues: CASTSGHTNTEAFF. The rearrangement links TRBV11-2 to TRBJ1-1; possible D gene TRBD1, 6 bases. Germline loops: CDR1 SGHAT, CDR2 FQNNGV. Trimming stripped 7 bases from V and 1 base from J, with 13 bases between. This CDR3 has 14 residues.

The chain employs TRBV3-1 (or the pseudogene TRBV3-2) and TRBJ1-2; maybe TRBD1 (5 bases). This CDR3 is built from 13 residues. V lost 8 bases, J lost 3 bases, and 13 bases lay in between. The germline CDR1 and CDR2 sequences are LGHDT and YNNKEL (reference sequence). The CDR3 region is CASRTGGDYGYTF. The CDR3, as DNA: TGTGCCAGCCGAACGGGGGGGGACTATGGCTACACCTTC.

The V call is TRBV11-2, the J call TRBJ1-2; D remains ambiguous. Germline lookup yields CDR1 SGHAT and CDR2 FQNNGV. V lost 2 bases and J 1 base, leaving 11 bases between the germline ends. The CDR3 spans 15 residues. The CDR3 DNA sequence: TGTGCCAGCAGCTTAAGTTTCGACGATAACTATGGCTACACCTTC. It specifies CASSLSFDDNYGYTF.

The chain links TRBV7-2 to TRBJ2-1, with 8 bases matching TRBD2. Germline values: CDR1 SGHTA, CDR2 FQGNSA. The CDR3 contains 14 residues. V lost 3 bases to trimming and J lost 2 bases; unmatched junction nucleotides: 0. This chain's CDR3 is CASSLGLAYNEQFF. The CDR3 nucleotides are TGTGCCAGCAGCTTGGGACTAGCCTACAATGAGCAGTTCTTC.

This CDR3 reads CASSYSTGRGTEAFF. As DNA, the CDR3 is TGTGCCAGCAGTTACTCGACAGGGAGGGGAACTGAAGCTTTCTTT. The V call is TRBV6-5, the J call TRBJ1-1, with 7 bases that match TRBD1. There are 15 residues in the CDR3. V trimming: 0 bases; J trimming: 5 bases; junction bases outside the gene matches: 6. Germline V gives CDR1 MNHEY, CDR2 SVGAGI.

The rearrangement uses TRBV5-1 and TRBJ2-7; maybe TRBD2 (6 bases). CDR3 length: 14 residues. V was trimmed by 1 base and J by 3 bases, leaving 11 bases between them. Germline V gives CDR1 SGHRS, CDR2 YFSETQ. CDR3 sequence: CASSLSGPGYEQYF. The CDR3 DNA reads as TGCGCCAGCAGCTTGAGCGGGCCGGGCTACGAGCAGTACTTC.

This chain links TRBV7-9 with TRBJ2-7; D ambiguous. The CDR3 runs 14 residues. V was cut by 5 bases and J by 2 bases, with 13 bases left in between. The germline V gene encodes CDR1 SEHNR and CDR2 FQNEAQ (reference sequence). The CDR3 here is CASSRNTSPYEQYF. The CDR3 nucleotides are TGTGCCAGCAGCCGAAATACTTCTCCCTACGAGCAGTACTTC.

The chain employs TRBV7-2 and TRBJ1-2; 7 bases are shared with TRBD1. J was trimmed by 6 bases and V by 4 bases; bases with no gene match: 5. Germline CDR1 reads SGHTA; CDR2 reads FQGNSA. The CDR3 consists of 13 residues. The DNA for the CDR3 is TGTGCCAGCAGCTCGGACAGGAGTAATGGCTACACCTTC. Its translation is CASSSDRSNGYTF. The full variable domain, in which reference TRBV7-2 and TRBJ1-2 provide the parts outside the CDR3, is GAGVSQSPSNKVTEKGKDVELRCDPISGHTALYWYRQSLGQGLEFLIYFQGNSAPDKSGLPSDRFSAERTGGSVSTLTIQRTQQEDSAVYLCASSSDRSNGYTFGSGTRLTVV.